This is a list of T cell receptor beta chains from one sample in a study of T cells after yellow fever vaccination. TCRdb analysed the 5' RACE reads with MiXCR anew, one entry per CDR3 protein. The sample has roughly 240,000 distinct CDR3 sequences; more than 6.5% are singletons. The sample in question was CD4+ T cells sorted from PBMCs, obtained on the day of the yellow fever booster vaccination. These receptors came from a man aged 25 to 40 who received the YFV17D yellow fever vaccine. Each CDR3 is given without its conserved first and last residue.

J,V,CDR3
TRBJ2-5,TRBV7-2,ASSLSAGVDQTQY
TRBJ2-5,TRBV28,ASSSWAETQY
TRBJ2-6,TRBV7-2,ASSPGLAGVWANVLT
TRBJ1-5,TRBV20-1,SARGQGDRGSSNQPQH
TRBJ2-7,TRBV21-1,ASSKEVGWGLRCERRSYEQY
TRBJ2-1,TRBV20-1,SATSGRGNNEQF
TRBJ2-7,TRBV7-9,ASSLGAAITYEQY
TRBJ2-4,TRBV20-1,SARDWQGRDGVAKNIQY
TRBJ2-2,TRBV7-9,ASSLGGTIANTGELF
TRBJ1-2,TRBV18,ASSPGTPQGYT
TRBJ2-7,TRBV9,ASSSRESWFLY
TRBJ2-3,TRBV12-3/TRBV12-4,ASSLLVAGPTDTQY
TRBJ2-5,TRBV7-2,ASSSRGGRGETQY
TRBJ2-3,TRBV5-1,ASSRAGAGTDTQY
TRBJ2-1,TRBV2,ASRGTGGVYNEQF
TRBJ2-1,TRBV7-3,ASSLGGTMIQF
TRBJ2-1,TRBV9,ASSVGLAGGGNEQF
TRBJ2-2,TRBV10-2,ASRATGELF
TRBJ1-1,TRBV20-1,SARVSGRETEAF
TRBJ2-5,TRBV11-2,ASSLNPGGKETQY
TRBJ1-3,TRBV5-1,ASSSPGHGNTIY
TRBJ2-3,TRBV5-1,ASSLVPSIAQDTQY
TRBJ2-1,TRBV7-2,ASSLVTARNEQF
TRBJ2-1,TRBV4-2,ASSQAGTSGGHEQF
TRBJ2-5,TRBV7-7,ASSLVAGGETQY
TRBJ2-7,TRBV20-1,CARDYSGARGRPYEQY
TRBJ2-2,TRBV6-5,ATRTHTGELF
TRBJ2-1,TRBV28,ARLPSYNEQF
TRBJ2-3,TRBV6-5,ASSYESGSTDTQY
TRBJ2-5,TRBV7-2,ASSFGWRETQY
TRBJ2-2,TRBV12-3/TRBV12-4,ASSLFRAGELF
TRBJ1-2,TRBV7-2,ASSLANSYGYT
TRBJ1-2,TRBV29-1,SDLQGRGLVGYT
TRBJ2-2,TRBV14,ASSLTSGKTWGELF
TRBJ1-5,TRBV20-1,SVTKPSSKGVSNQPQH
TRBJ2-3,TRBV5-1,ASSFGEHTQY
TRBJ2-5,TRBV5-4,ASSSRRGEETQY
TRBJ2-5,TRBV12-3/TRBV12-4,ASSPSSGRRKTQY
TRBJ2-7,TRBV7-9,ASSLADRQHYEQY
TRBJ2-5,TRBV5-1,ASSFLAGGETQY
TRBJ1-2,TRBV12-3/TRBV12-4,ASTQGGGGYT
TRBJ2-3,TRBV11-2,ASSLGGRRTSGTATQY
TRBJ2-7,TRBV20-1,SASLGRGYEQY
TRBJ1-1,TRBV28,ASSPPSSLEAF
TRBJ1-4,TRBV30,AWSVIGPSNEKLF
TRBJ2-7,TRBV20-1,SARDSGTYPYEQY
TRBJ1-2,TRBV6-2/TRBV6-3,ASKTTNGDYGYT
TRBJ2-1,TRBV10-2,ASSPGVPSYNEQF
TRBJ1-1,TRBV20-1,SARNTEAF
TRBJ2-2,TRBV28,ASINAGVTGELF